This T cell receptor beta chain was found in a study of T cells in women clearing cervical HPV infection. Study information: HLA type could not be excluded as a confounder. Study-level points and caveats: Controls had more TRBV6-7 (0.16%) than cases (about 0.11%). Effector/memory and HPV-specific T cells were not isolated, and association timing is unknown.

The table came from immunoSEQ multiplex PCR; TCRdb's copy has only in-frame clones and leaves some out. This listing includes roughly 23,000 clones. To note about this clone: The antigen is not known. The read comes to an end 3 residues before the CDR3 does, leaving the germline J gene to fill in the end.

Trimming removed 0 bases from V and 1 base from J, with 3 bases in between. CDR3 length equals 14 residues. The germline V gene has CDR1 SGHNT and CDR2 YENEEA. The sample was blood buffy coat. V is TRBV11-3 and J is TRBJ2-2; no firm D call. The receptor was isolated from a woman between 18 and 70 years old with a cervical HPV16 infection that either progressed to CIN3+ or cleared (not recorded which). CDR3 in amino acids: CASSLDRNTGELFF. The covered CDR3 bases are TGTGCCAGCAGCTTAGACAGGAACACCGGGGAG.